This TCR beta chain is from a study of T cell responses to AZD1222 COVID-19 vaccine. As for this clone: This same CDR3 is encoded by further DNA sequences in the sample.

Produced via immunoSEQ multiplex PCR; TCRdb's table is partial and in-frame only. This table holds more than 150,000 clones, about 90% found once. This CDR3 has 16 residues. Germline V CDR1 and CDR2: LNHDA, SQIVND (reference sequence). V lost 1 base and J lost 0, with 9 bases in between. Sequencing used peripheral blood, obtained on day 0 of AZD1222 vaccination. This chain connects TRBV19 to TRBJ2-2; weak D call: TRBD1 (5 bases). The sequence was obtained from an adult in good health. This CDR3 is CASSIGGGANTGELFF. DNA for the CDR3: TGTGCCAGTAGTATAGGGGGCGGCGCGAACACCGGGGAGCTGTTTTTT.